Each of the 22 T cell receptor beta chains below was sequenced from the same sample in a study of a mutant IDH1 vaccine in newly diagnosed glioma (TCRdb year 2021). To prepare the library, the immunoSEQ multiplex PCR assay was applied. The immuneACCESS repertoire file appears here via TCRdb, limited to in-frame rearrangements. These files lack a portion of the clones; in checked studies, under half of the deficit traces to unresolved V genes, and the cause of the others is not known. A total of about 21,000 clones appear in this sample, around 85% of them only once. Jointly, the top ten make up 5.4% of the sample. The meaning of the sample's time point label: baseline, week 1 (first vaccination visit). The treatment or condition label of this sample denotes: pre-vaccination baseline after standard-of-care therapy. The sequencing here drew on PBMCs, taken from a glioma patient treated with radiotherapy, temozolomide or both. The receptors originated from a man aged 40-50 years with glioma.

The genes are TRBV6-5 and TRBJ1-1, with D possibly TRBD1 on 5 matching bases. With 6 bases removed from V and 11 bases from J, the gap between germline ends came to 13 bases. The CDR3 is 11 residues long. CDR1 and CDR2 (germline): MNHEY, SVGAGI. CDR3 DNA: TGTGCCAGCAGGGGGGTGGGGAAGGCTTTCTTT. Its protein product is CASRGVGKAFF.

CDR3 residues: CSVGRGVVAGDGYTF. CDR3 in DNA: TGCAGCGTTGGAAGGGGGGTAGTAGCGGGAGATGGCTACACCTTC. The chain recombines TRBV29-1 with TRBJ1-2, with TRBD1 as a possible D gene (6 bases). This CDR3 region has 15 residues. Between the trimmed V and J ends, which lost 4 bases and 6 bases, there was a span of 21 bases. Germline V gene data show CDR1 as SQVTM and CDR2 as ANQGSEA.

The CDR3 sequence: CASSSRGGYTEAFF. The CDR3 nucleotides read TGTGCCAGCAGCTCGAGGGGAGGGTACACTGAAGCTTTCTTT. This chain uses TRBV5-6 with TRBJ1-1, with D possibly matching TRBD1 (5 bases). In germline, CDR1 is SGHDT, CDR2 YYEEEE. Trimming left V 3 bases short and J 3 bases short, with 12 bases between. The CDR3 runs 14 residues.

With regard to this clone: At the DNA level, this CDR3 is encoded by other sequences in the same sample as well. V usage is TRBV15 and J usage is TRBJ2-1, with no clear D. Germline V gene lookup returns CDR1 LNHNV and CDR2 YYDKDF (reference sequence). The CDR3 runs 13 residues. V lost 3 bases, J lost 3 bases, and 6 bases lay in between. Here the CDR3 DNA reads TGTGCCACCAGCAGGGACGGCTACAATGAGCAGTTCTTC. Residues: CATSRDGYNEQFF.

The chain joins TRBV7-2 to TRBJ1-5; 8 nucleotides align to TRBD1. The CDR3 is 16 amino acids. CDR1 and CDR2 from the germline V gene are SGHTA and FQGNSA. J lost 0 bases, V lost 5 bases, and 6 bases had no gene match. This CDR3 reads CASSDGTGYSNQPQHF. CDR3 in DNA: TGTGCCAGCAGCGACGGGACAGGATATAGCAATCAGCCCCAGCATTTT.

The sample holds a few counts of this clone. The J gene is TRBJ1-1, the V gene TRBV11-2; 8 nucleotides line up with TRBD1. The CDR3 has 15 residues. V lost 6 bases and J lost 3; bases outside the gene matches: 9. Germline assignment: CDR1 SGHAT and CDR2 FQNNGV. CDR3: CASSRRTGWDTEAFF. The CDR3 nucleotides read TGTGCCAGCAGTCGTCGGACAGGGTGGGACACTGAAGCTTTCTTT.

This chain links TRBV4-1 with TRBJ1-4, with a weak D call TRBD1 (5 bases). The CDR3 loop spans 16 amino acids. The germline CDR1 and CDR2 sequences are MGHRA and YSYEKL. The ends were cut back, 2 bases at V and 8 bases at J, with 18 bases in the middle. The CDR3 spells CASSQPVGRGDEKLFF. The CDR3 DNA reads TGCGCCAGCAGCCAACCAGTTGGGAGAGGGGACGAAAAACTGTTTTTT.

The J gene is TRBJ2-2, the V gene TRBV6-1; D might be TRBD1 or TRBD2, each matching 7 bases. V was shortened by 5 bases and J by 3 bases, with 10 bases between the two germline ends. Germline V gene lookup returns CDR1 MNHNS and CDR2 SASEGT. The CDR3 is 14 residues long. The chain's CDR3 is CASSPGGDTGELFF. The CDR3 DNA is TGTGCCAGCAGTCCAGGGGGGGACACCGGGGAGCTGTTTTTT.

This sequence joins TRBV30 and TRBJ1-5, with 10 bases identical to TRBD1. Germline-derived CDR1 and CDR2 are GTSNPN and SVGIG (reference sequence). CDR3 length: 14 residues. The V and J ends lost 2 bases and 7 bases, in that order; junction bases with no gene match: 5. The DNA for the CDR3 is TGTGCCTGGAGTCGAGACAGGGGGCGGCAGCCCCAGCATTTT. The encoded protein is CAWSRDRGRQPQHF.

This clone came up a few times. CDR3 amino acids: CASERGQRNTGELFF. CDR3 DNA: TGTGCCAGCGAAAGGGGCCAGCGGAACACCGGGGAGCTGTTTTTT. The chain recombines TRBV25-1 with TRBJ2-2, with a tentative D call TRBD1 (5 bases). Germline assignment: CDR1 MGHDK and CDR2 SYGVNS. The CDR3 sequence is 15 residues long. Trimming cost V 8 bases and J 1 base, with 14 bases left between them.

Notes on this clone: The missing conserved phenylalanine or tryptophan at the end of this CDR3 makes a read error likely. It is unclear where the CDR3 begins or ends on the DNA, so no DNA is shown, and the CDR3 is as TCRdb lists it. The V and J genes are TRBV6-6 and TRBJ1-2. The germline V gene has CDR1 MNHNY and CDR2 SVGAGI (reference sequence). Both ends counted, the CDR3 spans 11 residues. The CDR3 sequence is CASSYREGLSY.

The V and J genes are TRBV10-3 and TRBJ1-1; possible D gene TRBD1, 6 bases. V was cut by 2 bases and J by 7 bases, with 17 bases left in between. The CDR3 loop spans 15 amino acids. Germline V gene lookup returns CDR1 ENHRY and CDR2 SYGVKD. The CDR3 region has the DNA TGTGCCATCAGTGAGACTAACGGGGGGGGCGATGAAGCTTTCTTT. Translating gives CAISETNGGGDEAFF.

This sequence joins TRBV4-3 and TRBJ1-3, with TRBD1 as a possible D gene (6 bases). The V and J ends lost 0 bases and 4 bases respectively, with 13 bases between them. Per germline, CDR1 LGHNA and CDR2 YSLEER. The CDR3 has 16 amino acids. The CDR3 DNA follows: TGCGCCAGCAGCCAAGATAAGGGGGGCCGAGGAAACACCATATATTTT. This gives the protein CASSQDKGGRGNTIYF.

This chain uses TRBV5-6 with TRBJ1-1; D unclear. The CDR3 covers 15 residues. Per germline, CDR1 SGHDT and CDR2 YYEEEE. V lost 2 bases and J 1 base, leaving 12 bases between the germline ends. The CDR3 DNA is TGTGCCAGCAGCTTAATAGACTCAAAGAACACTGAAGCTTTCTTT. Amino acid sequence: CASSLIDSKNTEAFF.

V is TRBV10-3 and J is TRBJ1-2; D remains ambiguous. The germline V and J ends were trimmed by 5 bases and 3 bases, with 10 bases remaining between them. Germline CDR1 reads ENHRY; CDR2 reads SYGVKD. This CDR3 region has 13 residues. The CDR3 spells CAISWEGDYGYTF. The CDR3 bases are TGTGCCATCAGTTGGGAGGGCGACTATGGCTACACCTTC.

This sequence joins TRBV6-9 and TRBJ2-1; no definite D call. Germline-derived CDR1 and CDR2 are MNHGY and SVAAGI. V was pared by 10 bases and J by 7 bases, with 14 bases between. The CDR3 runs to 12 residues. The CDR3 loop reads CANPRKRNEQFF. CDR3 sequence (DNA): TGTGCCAACCCCCGAAAACGTAATGAGCAGTTCTTC.

V usage is TRBV2 and J usage is TRBJ2-1; D possibly uses TRBD1 or TRBD2 (5 bases each). Trimming removed 3 bases from V and 10 bases from J, with 7 bases in between. Germline values: CDR1 SNHLY, CDR2 FYNNEI. The CDR3 contains 11 residues. CDR3 in DNA: TGTGCCAGCAGTGAGGGGACCGAGCAGTTCTTC. It codes for CASSEGTEQFF.

The gene calls are TRBV25-1 and TRBJ1-4; weak D call: TRBD1 (6 bases). Trimming left V 5 bases short and J 6 bases short, with 13 bases between. Germline loops: CDR1 MGHDK, CDR2 SYGVNS. This CDR3 has 14 amino acids. CDR3 nucleotides: TGTGCCAGCAGTATAGCAGGGGTACATGAAAAACTGTTTTTT. It codes for CASSIAGVHEKLFF.

The chain is built from TRBV6-5 and TRBJ1-2, with 7 bases lining up with TRBD1. Germline assignment: CDR1 MNHEY and CDR2 SVGAGI. J was trimmed by 5 bases and V by 6 bases; bases with no gene match: 12. This CDR3 comprises 15 residues. In DNA, the CDR3 is TGTGCCAGCAGCAGACTCGGACAGGCCGGATATGGCTACACCTTC. The encoded protein is CASSRLGQAGYGYTF.

The V call is TRBV6-1, the J call TRBJ1-3, with D possibly TRBD1 on 5 matching bases. Deletions cut 7 bases from V and 0 bases from J, with 13 bases between. The CDR3 is 15 amino acids. Germline CDR1 is MNHNS and CDR2 is SASEGT. CDR3 protein: CASTRDFGSGNTIYF. The CDR3 DNA sequence: TGTGCCAGCACTAGGGACTTCGGCTCTGGAAACACCATATATTTT.

V gene TRBV5-5 combines with J gene TRBJ2-7, with a possible D match to TRBD2 (6 bases). Trimming shortened V by 1 base and J by 4 bases, and 9 bases separated the two germline ends. CDR3 length equals 13 residues. Germline V gives CDR1 SGHKS, CDR2 YYEKEE (reference sequence). The CDR3 loop is CASSLPGGYEQYF. The DNA of the CDR3 is TGTGCCAGCAGCTTGCCCGGGGGTTACGAGCAGTACTTC.

This clone was counted a few times. This sequence joins TRBV28 and TRBJ1-3; 8 bases line up with TRBD1. V lost 5 bases and J lost 4; bases outside the gene matches: 7. The germline V gene encodes CDR1 MDHEN and CDR2 SYDVKM. This CDR3 is built from 15 residues. The CDR3 region is CASSGGTGLGNTIYF. The CDR3 nucleotides are TGTGCCAGCAGTGGGGGGACAGGCCTGGGAAACACCATATATTTT. The full variable domain, with the rest looked up from reference TRBV28 and TRBJ1-3, is DVKVTQSSRYLVKRTGEKVFLECVQDMDHENMFWYRQDPGLGLRLIYFSYDVKMKEKGDIPEGYSVSREKKERFSLILESASTNQTSMYLCASSGGTGLGNTIYFGEGSWLTVV.